Below, 24 T cell receptor beta chains from the same sample are listed, as sequenced in a study of T cell repertoires in cytomegalovirus infection. TCRdb independently ran MiXCR on the reads; one entry per CDR3 protein. The sample has 630,000 or so distinct CDR3 sequences, roughly 24% seen once; the top ten hold 8%. Sequencing was done on a sample of CD8+ T cells from PBMCs. The receptors originated from a human donor in good health (CMV status not recorded). Some clones in this sample may be carry-over from other donors' samples.

The rearrangement links TRBV13 to TRBJ1-6; 7 nucleotides line up with TRBD1. Trimming at V came to 4 bases and at J to 9 bases, leaving 9 bases not matched to a gene. There are 15 residues in the CDR3. The germline CDR1 and CDR2 sequences are PRHDT and FYEKMQ (reference sequence). The CDR3 nucleotides are TGTGCCAGCAGCTCCCCAGGGGGGAAAAGTTCACCCCTCCACTTT. Residues: CASSSPGGKSSPLHF.

The chain couples TRBV25-1 to TRBJ1-4; D is uncertain. Germline-derived CDR1 and CDR2 are MGHDK and SYGVNS. This CDR3 comprises 13 residues. The ends were cut back, 4 bases at V and 8 bases at J, with 11 bases in the middle. Here the CDR3 DNA reads TGTGCCAGCAGTGTTAGGATTGGAGAAAAACTGTTTTTT. Translated, it gives CASSVRIGEKLFF.

This clonotype was counted ten times or more. The rearrangement joins TRBV6-1 to TRBJ2-1; possible D gene TRBD1, 6 bases. Trimming took 7 bases from V and 3 from J, leaving 10 bases between them. This CDR3 has 13 amino acids. Germline V gives CDR1 MNHNS, CDR2 SASEGT. In nucleotides, the CDR3 is TGTGCCAGCATTGTCAGGGGCTACAATGAGCAGTTCTTC. Protein: CASIVRGYNEQFF.

This clonotype was counted a single time. A read error may explain this, as a much larger clone is one base away. The chain joins TRBV7-3 to TRBJ2-1; D gene ambiguous. Germline values: CDR1 SGHTA, CDR2 FQGTGA. The CDR3 covers 14 residues. CDR3 sequence: CVSSRSDSQNEQFF. In nucleotides, the CDR3 is TGTGTCAGCAGCCGAAGTGACTCCCAGAATGAGCAGTTCTTC.

The chain couples TRBV2 to TRBJ2-7; 8 bases agree with TRBD1. With 6 bases clipped from V and 5 bases from J, the junction kept 12 bases outside the gene matches. CDR3 length: 15 residues. Looked up from germline, CDR1 is SNHLY and CDR2 is FYNNEI. CDR3 in amino acids: CASSRFPGQVDEQYV. CDR3 in DNA: TGTGCCAGCAGCCGATTCCCGGGACAGGTTGACGAGCAGTACGTC.

This chain uses TRBV14 with TRBJ2-7; 8 positions match TRBD1. The CDR3 runs 13 residues. Germline CDR1 and CDR2: SGHDN and FVKESK. V was clipped by 1 base and J by 6 bases; unmatched bases: 2. The CDR3 DNA follows: TGTGCCAGCAGCCAAGGGACAGGGAGCGAGCAGTACTTC. Amino acid sequence: CASSQGTGSEQYF.

This clonotype was seen a handful of times. The genes are TRBV2 and TRBJ2-4; D possibly corresponds to TRBD1 (5 bases). CDR1 and CDR2 from the germline V gene are SNHLY and FYNNEI. The CDR3 runs to 14 residues. V gave up 6 bases and J gave up 0 bases, with 9 bases separating them. The CDR3 region has the DNA TGTGCCAGCAGGGACACCGTAGCCAAAAACATTCAGTACTTC. It codes for CASRDTVAKNIQYF. The variable domain in full, completed from reference TRBV2 and TRBJ2-4, reads EPEVTQTPSHQVTQMGQEVILRCVPISNHLYFYWYRQILGQKVEFLVSFYNNEISEKSEIFDDQFSVERPDGSNFTLKIRSTKLEDSAMYFCASRDTVAKNIQYFGAGTRLSVL.

This clonotype was observed at least ten times. The gene calls are TRBV6-1 and TRBJ2-5; D is possibly TRBD1 (6 bases). CDR3 size: 15 residues. CDR1 MNHNS and CDR2 SASEGT come from the germline V gene. The ends were cut back, 0 bases at V and 0 bases at J, with 8 bases in the middle. The CDR3 spells CASSEADRYQETQYF. The CDR3 DNA sequence: TGTGCCAGCAGTGAAGCCGACAGGTACCAAGAGACCCAGTACTTC.

This clonotype was recorded a few times. This chain joins TRBV20-1 and TRBJ1-2; maybe TRBD1 (5 bases). This CDR3 is 14 amino acids long. Per germline, CDR1 DFQATT and CDR2 SNEGSKA (reference sequence). Between the trimmed V and J ends, which lost 3 bases and 0 bases, there was a span of 11 bases. The DNA for the CDR3 is TGCAGTGCTAGTAAACAGGACTCTAACTATGGCTACACCTTC. Translating gives CSASKQDSNYGYTF.

This clonotype was picked up many times. This chain uses TRBV7-6 with TRBJ2-7, with 7 bases fitting TRBD1. From germline, CDR1 is SGHVS and CDR2 FNYEAQ. V was pared by 1 base and J by 3 bases, with 9 bases of the junction left unmatched. There are 16 residues in the CDR3. The CDR3 coding sequence is TGTGCCAGCAGCTTAGTGGCCGGACAGGATAACTACGAGCAGTACTTC. This translates into CASSLVAGQDNYEQYF.

This clonotype was detected a few times. This chain uses TRBV5-4 with TRBJ2-2; D is perhaps TRBD1 (6 bases). In germline, CDR1 is SGHNT, CDR2 YYREEE (reference sequence). The CDR3 loop spans 15 amino acids. The V end was cut by 5 bases, the J end by 3 bases, with 14 bases between. Written as DNA, the CDR3 is TGTGCCAGCAGATTCGAGTGGACAGACACCGGGGAGCTGTTTTTT. Translating it yields CASRFEWTDTGELFF.

In its sample, this clonotype was seen many times. The chain joins TRBV7-2 to TRBJ2-3; TRBD2 aligns across 8 bases. With V trimmed by 3 bases and J by 4 bases, 6 bases remained unmatched. Looked up from germline, CDR1 is SGHTA and CDR2 is FQGNSA. The length of the CDR3 is 15 residues. The CDR3 here is CASSFFGGAPDTQYF. The CDR3, as DNA: TGTGCCAGCAGCTTCTTCGGGGGGGCCCCAGATACGCAGTATTTT.

This clonotype was counted ten times or more. The chain has TRBV6-5 and TRBJ1-2; maybe TRBD1 (5 bases). Germline lookup yields CDR1 MNHEY and CDR2 SVGAGI. This CDR3 contains 15 residues. V was trimmed by 4 bases and J by 0 bases, leaving 12 bases between them. Here the CDR3 reads CASSLLVTANYGYTF. As DNA, the CDR3 is TGTGCCAGCAGTTTACTGGTGACAGCTAACTATGGCTACACCTTC.

This clonotype was seen only a few times. The chain combines TRBV20-1 with TRBJ2-1, with D hard to call. CDR1 DFQATT and CDR2 SNEGSKA come from the germline V gene (reference sequence). The V end was cut by 6 bases, the J end by 1 base, with 16 bases between. The CDR3 contains 15 residues. The DNA of the CDR3 is TGCAGTGCCCCCATCAAAGGGCTTTCCTACAATGAGCAGTTCTTC. Protein sequence: CSAPIKGLSYNEQFF.

In its sample, this clonotype was seen many times. The chain is built from TRBV12-5 and TRBJ2-5, with 9 positions matching TRBD1. The V segment lost 2 bases and the J segment 1 base; nucleotides outside the gene matches: 8. The CDR3 is made up of 17 amino acids. From germline, CDR1 is LGHNT and CDR2 FRNRAP. CDR3 region: CASGLIWTGVSQETQYF. Here the CDR3 DNA reads TGTGCTAGTGGTTTGATATGGACAGGGGTGAGCCAAGAGACCCAGTACTTC.

The chain combines TRBV20-1 with TRBJ1-2; D is unclear. V lost 2 bases and J lost 5, with 6 bases in between. In germline, CDR1 is DFQATT, CDR2 SNEGSKA (reference sequence). The CDR3 contains 11 residues. The CDR3 DNA reads TGCAGTGCTAGACACGGTTATGGCTACACCTTC. Protein product: CSARHGYGYTF.

The chain is built from TRBV7-9 and TRBJ1-5; D gene ambiguous. Trimming pared 5 bases from V and 1 base from J, leaving 9 bases between. The CDR3 spans 14 residues. Germline values: CDR1 SEHNR, CDR2 FQNEAQ (reference sequence). CDR3 nucleotide sequence: TGTGCCAGCAGCCCCTCGGAGAGCAATCAGCCCCAGCATTTT. Translated: CASSPSESNQPQHF.

This chain joins TRBV6-2 or TRBV6-3 and TRBJ2-1; 7 bases match TRBD2. Germline V gene data show CDR1 as MNHEY and CDR2 as SVGEGT. The CDR3 extends over 14 amino acids. Unmatched junction bases numbered 6, after V lost 7 bases and J lost 3 bases. The CDR3 is CASTAGGYYNEQFF. CDR3 DNA sequence: TGTGCCAGCACCGCCGGGGGGTACTACAATGAGCAGTTCTTC.

The rearrangement uses TRBV2 and TRBJ2-2, with TRBD2 identical over 8 bases. With 2 bases clipped from V and 2 bases from J, the junction kept 13 bases outside the gene matches. The CDR3 extends over 19 amino acids. Germline V CDR1 and CDR2: SNHLY, FYNNEI. The CDR3 reads CASSEFLSGERLNTGELFF. In DNA, the CDR3 is TGTGCCAGCAGTGAATTTCTTAGCGGGGAAAGATTAAACACCGGGGAGCTGTTTTTT.

This clonotype came up a few times. V is TRBV12-5 and J is TRBJ2-3; 7 bases line up with TRBD2. Germline loops: CDR1 LGHNT, CDR2 FRNRAP. The CDR3 loop spans 12 amino acids. Trimming cost V 8 bases and J 4 bases; bases outside gene matches: 3. The CDR3 region has the DNA TGTGCTAGTAGCGGGACGGCAGATACGCAGTATTTT. It yields the protein CASSGTADTQYF.

In its sample, this clonotype was seen once. This may stem from a read error, because a much larger clone lies one nucleotide away. This chain joins TRBV12-3 or TRBV12-4 and TRBJ2-3; D not resolved. The CDR3 runs to 12 residues. CDR3 nucleotide sequence: TGTACCAGCAGTTTAGGCTATGATACGCAGTATTTT. Translated, it gives CTSSLGYDTQYF.

This clonotype turned up a few times. This chain uses TRBV12-3 or TRBV12-4 with TRBJ1-2; unclear D gene. This CDR3 region has 14 residues. Trimming shortened V by 2 bases and J by 6 bases, and 13 bases separated the two germline ends. CDR3 sequence (DNA): TGTGCCAGCAGTTTATTTCTAGGGATGGATGGCTACACCTTC. This codes for CASSLFLGMDGYTF.

The V gene is TRBV28, the J gene TRBJ2-5; no clear D gene. CDR1 and CDR2 (germline): MDHEN, SYDVKM. The CDR3 loop spans 17 amino acids. V lost 2 bases and J 2 bases, leaving 18 bases between the germline ends. CDR3 sequence reads: CASSLPGPDSRQETQYF. The CDR3 nucleotides are TGTGCCAGCAGTTTACCCGGCCCGGATTCGAGGCAAGAGACCCAGTACTTC.

The V gene is TRBV20-1, the J gene TRBJ2-2; D is undetermined. The CDR3 extends over 12 amino acids. Germline assignment: CDR1 DFQATT and CDR2 SNEGSKA (reference sequence). Trimming pared 5 bases from V and 8 bases from J, leaving 12 bases between. DNA for the CDR3: TGCAGTGCTCCAACCTCACCTGGGGAGCTGTTTTTT. This codes for CSAPTSPGELFF.